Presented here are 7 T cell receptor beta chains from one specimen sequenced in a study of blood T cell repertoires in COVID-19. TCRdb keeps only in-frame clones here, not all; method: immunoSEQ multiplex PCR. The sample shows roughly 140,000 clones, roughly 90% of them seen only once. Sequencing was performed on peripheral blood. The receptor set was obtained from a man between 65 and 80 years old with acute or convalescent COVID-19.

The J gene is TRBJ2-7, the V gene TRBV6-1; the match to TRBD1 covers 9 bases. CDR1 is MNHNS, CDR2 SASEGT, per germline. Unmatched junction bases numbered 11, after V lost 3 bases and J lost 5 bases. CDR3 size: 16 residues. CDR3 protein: CASSELPGQGGNEQYF. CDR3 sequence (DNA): TGTGCCAGCAGTGAGCTACCGGGACAGGGTGGGAACGAGCAGTACTTC.

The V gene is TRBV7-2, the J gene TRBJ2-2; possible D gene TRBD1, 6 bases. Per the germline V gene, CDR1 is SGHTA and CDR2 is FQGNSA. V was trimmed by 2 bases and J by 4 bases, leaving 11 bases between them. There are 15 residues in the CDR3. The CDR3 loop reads CASSLRQVGTGELFF. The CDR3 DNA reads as TGTGCCAGCAGCTTAAGACAGGTTGGCACCGGGGAGCTGTTTTTT.

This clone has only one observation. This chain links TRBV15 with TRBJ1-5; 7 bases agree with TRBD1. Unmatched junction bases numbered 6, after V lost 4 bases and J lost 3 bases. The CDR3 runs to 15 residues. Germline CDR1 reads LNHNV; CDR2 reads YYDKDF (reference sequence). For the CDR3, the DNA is TGTGCCACCAGCACTCAGACAGGGAACAATCAGCCCCAGCATTTT. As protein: CATSTQTGNNQPQHF.

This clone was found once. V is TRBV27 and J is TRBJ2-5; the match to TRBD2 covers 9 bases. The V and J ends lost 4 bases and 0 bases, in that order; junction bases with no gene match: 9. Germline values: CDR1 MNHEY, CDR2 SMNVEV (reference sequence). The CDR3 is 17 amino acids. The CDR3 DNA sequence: TGTGCCAGCAGTTCCAGGGGACTAGCTCTGAACCAAGAGACCCAGTACTTC. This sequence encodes CASSSRGLALNQETQYF.

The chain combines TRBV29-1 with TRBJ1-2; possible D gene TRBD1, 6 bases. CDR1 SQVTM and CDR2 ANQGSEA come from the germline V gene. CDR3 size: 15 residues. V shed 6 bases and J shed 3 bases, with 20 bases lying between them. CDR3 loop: CSVPMGASYDYGYTF. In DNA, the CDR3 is TGCAGCGTACCTATGGGGGCAAGTTACGACTATGGCTACACCTTC.

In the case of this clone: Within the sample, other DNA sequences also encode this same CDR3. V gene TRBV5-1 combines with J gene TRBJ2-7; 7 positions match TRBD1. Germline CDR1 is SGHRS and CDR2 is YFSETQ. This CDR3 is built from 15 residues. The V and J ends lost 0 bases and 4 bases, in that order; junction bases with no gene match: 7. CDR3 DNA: TGCGCCAGCAGCTTGGGAGCCGGGACAGCATACGAGCAGTACTTC. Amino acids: CASSLGAGTAYEQYF.

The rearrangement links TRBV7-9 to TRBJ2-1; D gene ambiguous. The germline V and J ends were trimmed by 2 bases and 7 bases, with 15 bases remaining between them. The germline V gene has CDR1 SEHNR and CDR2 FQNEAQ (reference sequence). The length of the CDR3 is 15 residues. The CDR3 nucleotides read TGTGCCAGCAGCTTATCGGCTAGGCCGAGTAATGAGCAGTTCTTC. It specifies CASSLSARPSNEQFF. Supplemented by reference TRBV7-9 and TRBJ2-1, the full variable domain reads DTGVSQNPRHKITKRGQNVTFRCDPISEHNRLYWYRQTLGQGPEFLTYFQNEAQLEKSRLLSDRFSAERPKGSFSTLEIQRTEQGDSAMYLCASSLSARPSNEQFFGPGTRLTVL.